These T cell receptor beta chains were read from a single sample in a study of beta chain features in type 1 diabetes. Clones were read by immunoSEQ multiplex PCR, and TCRdb kept only the in-frame ones, dropping some. The table includes approximately 200,000 clones, 9.6% detected once. Sequencing used naive CD4+ T cells from blood. Receptors originate from a woman younger than 35 in good health. CDR3s include the opening cysteine and the closing phenylalanine or tryptophan. A D gene is named only where the DNA matches it firmly. Expanded clones are given a class, and other clones once, few, many or no size at all.

len	v_gene	j_gene	abundance	d_gene	CDR3aa	CDR3nt
11	TRBV19	TRBJ2-7	few	-	CASSTAYEQYF	TGTGCCAGTAGTACCGCCTACGAGCAGTACTTC
14	TRBV19	TRBJ1-5	few	TRBD1	CASSSDRGLQPQHF	TGTGCCAGTAGTTCGGACAGGGGCTTACAGCCCCAGCATTTT
17	TRBV10-3	TRBJ2-3	few	TRBD2	CAIRPGSGRLGADTQYF	TGTGCCATCAGGCCGGGAAGCGGGAGACTGGGAGCAGATACGCAGTATTTT
13	TRBV11-2	TRBJ2-1	-	TRBD2	CASGLGVRGEQFF	TGTGCCAGTGGACTAGGGGTTCGAGGTGAGCAGTTCTTC
12	TRBV7-9	TRBJ1-2	few	-	CASSRQPYGYTF	TGTGCCAGCAGCCGACAGCCCTATGGCTACACCTTC
14	TRBV30	TRBJ1-1	few	-	CAWSATLGGTEAFF	TGTGCCTGGAGTGCCACTCTTGGGGGGACTGAAGCTTTCTTT
15	TRBV6-5	TRBJ1-2	-	TRBD1	CASSYWDRGHYGYTF	TGTGCCAGCAGTTATTGGGACAGGGGGCACTATGGCTACACCTTC
13	TRBV10-1	TRBJ2-5	-	-	CASSEGGQETQYF	TGCGCCAGCAGTGAAGGGGGTCAAGAGACCCAGTACTTC
15	TRBV5-1	TRBJ2-3	few	-	CASSPSPVSTDTQYF	TGCGCCAGCAGCCCATCGCCGGTGAGCACAGATACGCAGTATTTT
14	TRBV29-1	TRBJ2-7	-	-	CSVVRGTRNYEQYF	TGCAGCGTTGTAAGAGGGACTCGAAATTACGAGCAGTACTTC
15	TRBV4-1	TRBJ1-1	-	TRBD1	CASSHPTGKFPEAFF	TGCGCCAGCAGCCACCCGACAGGGAAATTCCCTGAAGCTTTCTTT
12	TRBV10-3	TRBJ2-1	-	-	CAIRAGSHEQFF	TGTGCCATCAGGGCGGGGTCACATGAGCAGTTCTTC
16	TRBV7-2	TRBJ2-1	-	-	CASSLVLSHGGNEQFF	TGTGCCAGCAGCTTAGTCCTTTCCCACGGCGGCAATGAGCAGTTCTTC
19	TRBV9	TRBJ2-3	few	-	CASSVAPPGRGGSTDTQYF	TGTGCCAGCAGCGTAGCACCCCCGGGGAGGGGGGGGAGCACAGATACGCAGTATTTT
13	TRBV14	TRBJ1-1	-	-	CASSQDVETEAFF	TGTGCCAGCAGCCAAGACGTCGAGACTGAAGCTTTCTTT
13	TRBV7-2	TRBJ2-7	many	-	CASSLARSYEQYF	TGTGCCAGCAGCTTAGCGCGGTCCTACGAGCAGTACTTC
13	TRBV7-9	TRBJ2-7	-	-	CASSPRDNYEQYF	TGTGCCAGCAGCCCTCGGGACAACTACGAGCAGTACTTC
18	TRBV5-1	TRBJ2-1	few	-	CASRNLWPTASSYNEQFF	TGCGCCAGCAGGAACCTCTGGCCGACAGCGAGCTCCTACAATGAGCAGTTCTTC
14	TRBV10-3	TRBJ2-1	-	TRBD2	CAISESGGSVVRFF	TGTGCCATCAGTGAGTCGGGCGGGAGCGTCGTAAGGTTCTTC
16	TRBV5-6	TRBJ1-2	-	-	CASRATQTDRRYGYTF	TGTGCCAGCAGAGCGACCCAAACCGACAGACGCTATGGCTACACCTTC
12	TRBV6-5	TRBJ2-1	-	-	CASSTRGDEQFF	TGTGCCAGCAGCACCAGGGGGGATGAGCAGTTCTTC
17	TRBV7-9	TRBJ2-3	few	-	CASSGTSGGRITDTQYF	TGTGCCAGCAGCGGAACCTCAGGGGGGAGAATCACAGATACGCAGTATTTT